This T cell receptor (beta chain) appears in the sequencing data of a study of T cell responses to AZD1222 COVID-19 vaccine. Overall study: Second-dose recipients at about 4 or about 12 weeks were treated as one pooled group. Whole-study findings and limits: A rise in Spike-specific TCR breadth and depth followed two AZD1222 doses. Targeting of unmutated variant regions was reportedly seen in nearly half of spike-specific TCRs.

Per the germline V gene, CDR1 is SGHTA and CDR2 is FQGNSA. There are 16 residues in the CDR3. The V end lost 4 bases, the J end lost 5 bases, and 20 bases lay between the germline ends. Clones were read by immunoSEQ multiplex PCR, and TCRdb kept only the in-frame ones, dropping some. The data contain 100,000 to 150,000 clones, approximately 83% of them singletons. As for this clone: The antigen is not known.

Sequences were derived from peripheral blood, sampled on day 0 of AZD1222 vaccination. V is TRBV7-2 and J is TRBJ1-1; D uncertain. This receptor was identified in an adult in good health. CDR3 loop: CASSSPGRRAFTEAFF. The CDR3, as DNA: TGTGCCAGCAGCTCCCCCGGGAGGAGGGCGTTTACTGAAGCTTTCTTT. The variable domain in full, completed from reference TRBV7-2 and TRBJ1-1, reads GAGVSQSPSNKVTEKGKDVELRCDPISGHTALYWYRQSLGQGLEFLIYFQGNSAPDKSGLPSDRFSAERTGGSVSTLTIQRTQQEDSAVYLCASSSPGRRAFTEAFFGQGTRLTVV.